This paragraph reports one T cell receptor (beta chain). The data originate from a study of blood T cell repertoires in COVID-19. Study details: The United States, Italy and Spain supplied acute and convalescent COVID-19 samples. PBMCs, B-cell-depleted T cells, or T cells were the source of the cDNA or gDNA that made up the material.

Libraries were prepared by immunoSEQ multiplex PCR; TCRdb keeps only in-frame clonotypes and omits some of them. The repertoire holds about 370,000 clones, around 89% seen once, with under 4% in the top ten. Material: peripheral blood. The clonotype was recovered from a woman in her twenties or thirties with COVID-19, enrolled during active disease.

The CDR3 DNA is TGTGCCAGCAGTGGGGGGGCATCAGGCCACAATCAGCCCCAGCATTTT. Translation: CASSGGASGHNQPQHF. The gene calls are TRBV5-5 and TRBJ1-5, with D possibly TRBD1 on 6 matching bases. Germline CDR1 is SGHKS and CDR2 is YYEKEE (reference sequence). This CDR3 has 16 residues. The germline V and J ends were trimmed by 5 bases and 3 bases, with 18 bases remaining between them.